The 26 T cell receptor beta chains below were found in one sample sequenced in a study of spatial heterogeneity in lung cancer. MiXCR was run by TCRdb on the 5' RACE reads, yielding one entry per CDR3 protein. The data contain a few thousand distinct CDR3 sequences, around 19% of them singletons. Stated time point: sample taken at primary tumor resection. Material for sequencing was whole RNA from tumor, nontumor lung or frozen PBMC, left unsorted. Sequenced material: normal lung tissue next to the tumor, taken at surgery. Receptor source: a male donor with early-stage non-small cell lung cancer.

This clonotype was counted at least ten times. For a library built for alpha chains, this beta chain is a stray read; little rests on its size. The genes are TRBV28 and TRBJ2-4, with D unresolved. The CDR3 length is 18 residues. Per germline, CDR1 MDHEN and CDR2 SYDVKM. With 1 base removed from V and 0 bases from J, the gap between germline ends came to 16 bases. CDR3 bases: TGTGCCAGCAGTTTATTAGTCGGGCAGGAGTTAGCCAAAAACATTCAGTACTTC. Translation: CASSLLVGQELAKNIQYF.

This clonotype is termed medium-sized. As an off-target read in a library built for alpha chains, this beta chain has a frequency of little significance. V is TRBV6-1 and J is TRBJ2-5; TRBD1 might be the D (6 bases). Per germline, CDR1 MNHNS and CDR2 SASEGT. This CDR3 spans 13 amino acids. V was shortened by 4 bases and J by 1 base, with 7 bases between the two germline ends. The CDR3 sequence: CASSVDSQETQYF. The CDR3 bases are TGTGCCAGCAGTGTGGACAGCCAAGAGACCCAGTACTTC.

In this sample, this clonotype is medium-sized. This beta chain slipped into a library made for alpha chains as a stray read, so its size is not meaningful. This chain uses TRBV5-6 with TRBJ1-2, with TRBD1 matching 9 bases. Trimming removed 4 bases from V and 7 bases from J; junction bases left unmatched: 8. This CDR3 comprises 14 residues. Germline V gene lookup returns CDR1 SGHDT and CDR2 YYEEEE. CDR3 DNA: TGTGCCAGCAGCCCCCCGACAGGGGGAGGTGGCTACACCTTC. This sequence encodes CASSPPTGGGGYTF.

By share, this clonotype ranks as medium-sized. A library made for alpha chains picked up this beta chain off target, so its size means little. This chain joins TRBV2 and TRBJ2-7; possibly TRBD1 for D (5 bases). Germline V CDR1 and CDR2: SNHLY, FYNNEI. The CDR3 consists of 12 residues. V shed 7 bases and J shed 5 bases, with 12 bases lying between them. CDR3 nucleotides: TGTGCCAGCACTTGGGGCGGCGACGAGCAGTACTTC. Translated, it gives CASTWGGDEQYF.

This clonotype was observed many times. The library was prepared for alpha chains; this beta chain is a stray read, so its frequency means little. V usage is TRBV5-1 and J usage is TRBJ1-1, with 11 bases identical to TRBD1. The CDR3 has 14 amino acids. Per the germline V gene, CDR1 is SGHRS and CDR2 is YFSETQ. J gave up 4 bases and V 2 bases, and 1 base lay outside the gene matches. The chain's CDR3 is CASSLGTGGTEAFF. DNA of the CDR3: TGCGCCAGCAGCTTAGGGACAGGGGGCACTGAAGCTTTCTTT.

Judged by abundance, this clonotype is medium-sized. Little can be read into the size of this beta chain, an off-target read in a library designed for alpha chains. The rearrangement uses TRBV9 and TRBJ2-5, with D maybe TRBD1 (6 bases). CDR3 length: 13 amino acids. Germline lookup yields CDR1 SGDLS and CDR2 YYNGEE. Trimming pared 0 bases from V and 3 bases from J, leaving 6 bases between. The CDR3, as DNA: TGTGCCAGCAGCGTAGAGGGGGAAGAGACCCAGTACTTC. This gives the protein CASSVEGEETQYF.

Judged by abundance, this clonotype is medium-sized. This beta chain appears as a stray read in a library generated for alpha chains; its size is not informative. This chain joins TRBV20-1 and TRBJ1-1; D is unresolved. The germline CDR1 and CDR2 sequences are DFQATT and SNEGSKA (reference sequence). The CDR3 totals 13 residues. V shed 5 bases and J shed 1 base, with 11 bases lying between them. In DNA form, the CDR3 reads TGCAGTGCTGAGCCGTCAAAGAACACTGAAGCTTTCTTT. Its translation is CSAEPSKNTEAFF.

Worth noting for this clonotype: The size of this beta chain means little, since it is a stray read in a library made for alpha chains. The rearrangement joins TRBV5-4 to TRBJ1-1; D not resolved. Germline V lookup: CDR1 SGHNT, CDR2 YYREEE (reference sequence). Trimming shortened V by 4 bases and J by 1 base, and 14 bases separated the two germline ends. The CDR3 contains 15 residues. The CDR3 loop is CASSPPFRGNTEAFF. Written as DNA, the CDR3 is TGTGCCAGCAGCCCCCCGTTTCGGGGGAACACTGAAGCTTTCTTT.

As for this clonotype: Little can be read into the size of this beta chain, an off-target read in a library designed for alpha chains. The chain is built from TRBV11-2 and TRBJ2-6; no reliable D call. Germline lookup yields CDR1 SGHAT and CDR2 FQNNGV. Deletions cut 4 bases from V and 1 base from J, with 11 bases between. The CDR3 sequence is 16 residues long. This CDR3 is CASSSPTASGANVLTF. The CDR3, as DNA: TGTGCCAGCAGCTCTCCGACGGCATCTGGGGCCAACGTCCTGACTTTC.

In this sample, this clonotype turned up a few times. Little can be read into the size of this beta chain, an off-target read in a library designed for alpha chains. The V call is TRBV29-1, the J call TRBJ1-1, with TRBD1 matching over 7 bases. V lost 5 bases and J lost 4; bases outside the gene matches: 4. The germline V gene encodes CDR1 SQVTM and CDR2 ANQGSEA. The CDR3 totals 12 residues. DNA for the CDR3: TGCAGCGTTATAGGGGGCGGCACTGAAGCTTTCTTT. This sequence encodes CSVIGGGTEAFF.

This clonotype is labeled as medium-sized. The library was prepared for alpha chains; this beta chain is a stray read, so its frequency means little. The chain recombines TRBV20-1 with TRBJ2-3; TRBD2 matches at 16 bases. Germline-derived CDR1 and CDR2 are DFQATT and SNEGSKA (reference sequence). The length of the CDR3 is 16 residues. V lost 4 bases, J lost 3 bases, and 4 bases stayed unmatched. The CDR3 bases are TGCAGTGCTATGGGACTAGCGGGGGGGATAACAGATACGCAGTATTTT. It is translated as CSAMGLAGGITDTQYF.

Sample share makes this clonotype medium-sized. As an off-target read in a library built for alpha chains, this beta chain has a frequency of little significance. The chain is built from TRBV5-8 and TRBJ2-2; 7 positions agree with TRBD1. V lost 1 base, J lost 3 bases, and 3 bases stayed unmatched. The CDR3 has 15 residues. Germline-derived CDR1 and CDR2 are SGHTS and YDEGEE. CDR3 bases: TGTGCCAGCAGCTTGAGAGGGGGCGACACCGGGGAGCTGTTTTTT. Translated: CASSLRGGDTGELFF. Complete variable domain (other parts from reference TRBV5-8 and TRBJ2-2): EAGVTQSPTHLIKTRGQQATLRCSPISGHTSVYWYQQALGLGLQFLLWYDEGEERNRGNFPPRFSGRQFPNYSSELNVNALELEDSALYLCASSLRGGDTGELFFGEGSRLTVL.

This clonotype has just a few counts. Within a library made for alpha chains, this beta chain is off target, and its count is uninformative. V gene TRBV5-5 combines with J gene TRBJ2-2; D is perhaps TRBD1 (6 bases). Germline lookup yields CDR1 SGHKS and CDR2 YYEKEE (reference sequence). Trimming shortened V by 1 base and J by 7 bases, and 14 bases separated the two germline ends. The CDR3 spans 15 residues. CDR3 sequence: CASSLYQIRGGELFF. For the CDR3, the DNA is TGTGCCAGCAGCTTGTATCAGATCAGGGGCGGGGAGCTGTTTTTT. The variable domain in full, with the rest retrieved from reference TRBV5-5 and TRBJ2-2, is DAGVTQSPTHLIKTRGQQVTLRCSPISGHKSVSWYQQVLGQGPQFIFQYYEKEERGRGNFPDRFSARQFPNYSSELNVNALLLGDSALYLCASSLYQIRGGELFFGEGSRLTVL.

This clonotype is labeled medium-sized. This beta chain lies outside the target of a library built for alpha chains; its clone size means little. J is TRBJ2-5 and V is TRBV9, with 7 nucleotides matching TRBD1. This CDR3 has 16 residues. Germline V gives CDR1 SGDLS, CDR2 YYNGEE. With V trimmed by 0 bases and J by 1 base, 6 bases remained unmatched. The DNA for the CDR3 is TGTGCCAGCAGCGTAGGGTCAGGGGGAAGCCAAGAGACCCAGTACTTC. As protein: CASSVGSGGSQETQYF.

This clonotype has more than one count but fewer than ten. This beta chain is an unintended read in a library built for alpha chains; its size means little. CDR3 nucleotide sequence: TGTGCCAGCAGCCAATCCGCCCGGGAGGGCAACACCGGGGAGCTGTTTTTT. Amino acid sequence: CASSQSAREGNTGELFF. This sequence joins TRBV3-1 and TRBJ2-2; 8 bases match TRBD2. The trim removed 2 bases at V and 2 bases at J, leaving 7 bases unmatched. The CDR3 has 17 residues. The germline V gene has CDR1 LGHDT and CDR2 YNNKEL (reference sequence).

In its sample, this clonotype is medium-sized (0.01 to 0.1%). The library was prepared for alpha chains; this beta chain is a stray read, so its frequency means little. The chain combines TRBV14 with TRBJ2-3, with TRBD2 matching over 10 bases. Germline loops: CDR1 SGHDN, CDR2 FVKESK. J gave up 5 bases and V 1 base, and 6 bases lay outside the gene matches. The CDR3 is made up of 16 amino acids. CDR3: CASSQVSGGAGDTQYF. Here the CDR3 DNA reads TGTGCCAGCAGCCAAGTCAGCGGGGGGGCGGGAGATACGCAGTATTTT.

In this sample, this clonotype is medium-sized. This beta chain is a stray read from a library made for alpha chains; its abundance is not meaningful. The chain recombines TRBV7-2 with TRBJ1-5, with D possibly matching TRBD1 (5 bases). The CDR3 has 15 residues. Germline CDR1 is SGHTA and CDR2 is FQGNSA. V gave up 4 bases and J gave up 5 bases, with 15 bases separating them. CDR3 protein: CASSSEGRGDQPQHF. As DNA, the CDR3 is TGTGCCAGCAGCTCGGAGGGACGGGGGGATCAGCCCCAGCATTTT.

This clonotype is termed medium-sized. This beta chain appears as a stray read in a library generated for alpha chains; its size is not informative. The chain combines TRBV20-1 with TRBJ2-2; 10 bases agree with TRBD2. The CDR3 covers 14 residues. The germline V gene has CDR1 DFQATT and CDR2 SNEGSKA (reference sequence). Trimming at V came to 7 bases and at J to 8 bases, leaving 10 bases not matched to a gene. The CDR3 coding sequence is TGCAGTGTCCAGCGGGAGGGACCATCTGGGGAGCTGTTTTTT. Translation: CSVQREGPSGELFF.

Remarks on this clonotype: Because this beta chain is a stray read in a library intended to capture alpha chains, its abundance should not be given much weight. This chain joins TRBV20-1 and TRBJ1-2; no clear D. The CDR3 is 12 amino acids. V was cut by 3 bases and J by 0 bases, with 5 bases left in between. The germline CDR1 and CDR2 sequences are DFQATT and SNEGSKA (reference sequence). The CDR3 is CSASSSNYGYTF. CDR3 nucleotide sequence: TGCAGTGCTAGTAGTTCTAACTATGGCTACACCTTC.

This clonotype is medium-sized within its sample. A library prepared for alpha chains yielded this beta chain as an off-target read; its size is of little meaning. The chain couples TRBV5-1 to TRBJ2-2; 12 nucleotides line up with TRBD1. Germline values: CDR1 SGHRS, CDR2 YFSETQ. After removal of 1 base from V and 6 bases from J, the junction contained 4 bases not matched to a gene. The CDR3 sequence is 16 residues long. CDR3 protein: CASSLQGQGAAGELFF. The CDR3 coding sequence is TGCGCCAGCAGCTTGCAGGGACAGGGGGCTGCCGGGGAGCTGTTTTTT.

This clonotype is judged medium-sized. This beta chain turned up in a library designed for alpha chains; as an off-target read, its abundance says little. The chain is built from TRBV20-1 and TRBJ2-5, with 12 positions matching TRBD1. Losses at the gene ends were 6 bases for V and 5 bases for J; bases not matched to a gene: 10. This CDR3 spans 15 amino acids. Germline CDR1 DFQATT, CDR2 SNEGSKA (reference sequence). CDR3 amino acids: CSAPPGTGGLETQYF. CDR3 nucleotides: TGCAGTGCACCTCCCGGGACAGGGGGCTTGGAGACCCAGTACTTC.

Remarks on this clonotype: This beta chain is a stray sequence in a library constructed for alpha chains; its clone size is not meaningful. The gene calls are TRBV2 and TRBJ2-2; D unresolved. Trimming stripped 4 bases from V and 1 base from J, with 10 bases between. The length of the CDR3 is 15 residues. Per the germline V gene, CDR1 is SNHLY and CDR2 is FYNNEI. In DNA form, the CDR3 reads TGTGCCAGCAGTGGGGTGGGATGGAACACCGGGGAGCTGTTTTTT. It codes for CASSGVGWNTGELFF.

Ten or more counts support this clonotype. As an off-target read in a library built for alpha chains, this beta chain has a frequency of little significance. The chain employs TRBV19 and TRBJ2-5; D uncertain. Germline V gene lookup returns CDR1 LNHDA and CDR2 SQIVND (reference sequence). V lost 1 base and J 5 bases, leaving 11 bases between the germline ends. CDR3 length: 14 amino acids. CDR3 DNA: TGTGCCAGTAGTATAGGGGCAAACGGGGAGACCCAGTACTTC. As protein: CASSIGANGETQYF.

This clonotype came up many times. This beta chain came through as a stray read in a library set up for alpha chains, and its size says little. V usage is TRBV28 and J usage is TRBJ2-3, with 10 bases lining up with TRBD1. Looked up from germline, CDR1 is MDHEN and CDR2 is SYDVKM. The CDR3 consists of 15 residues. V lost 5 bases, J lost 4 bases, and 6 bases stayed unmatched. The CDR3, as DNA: TGTGCCAGCAGTCTAAGGGACAGGGGCCCAGATACGCAGTATTTT. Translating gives CASSLRDRGPDTQYF.

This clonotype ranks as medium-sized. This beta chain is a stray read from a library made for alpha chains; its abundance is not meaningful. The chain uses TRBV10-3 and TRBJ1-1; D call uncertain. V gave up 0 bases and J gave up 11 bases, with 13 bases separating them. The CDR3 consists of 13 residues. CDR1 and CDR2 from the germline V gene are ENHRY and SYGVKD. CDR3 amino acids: CAISESTDAWAFF. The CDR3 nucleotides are TGTGCCATCAGTGAGTCTACCGACGCTTGGGCTTTCTTT.

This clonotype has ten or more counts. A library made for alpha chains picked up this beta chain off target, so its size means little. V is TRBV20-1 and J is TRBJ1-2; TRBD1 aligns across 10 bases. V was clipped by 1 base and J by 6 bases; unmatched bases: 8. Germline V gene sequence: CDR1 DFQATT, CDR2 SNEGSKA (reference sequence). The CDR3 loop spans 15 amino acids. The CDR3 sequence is CSARVPRTGGDGYTF. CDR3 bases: TGCAGTGCTAGAGTCCCCCGGACAGGGGGGGATGGCTACACCTTC.